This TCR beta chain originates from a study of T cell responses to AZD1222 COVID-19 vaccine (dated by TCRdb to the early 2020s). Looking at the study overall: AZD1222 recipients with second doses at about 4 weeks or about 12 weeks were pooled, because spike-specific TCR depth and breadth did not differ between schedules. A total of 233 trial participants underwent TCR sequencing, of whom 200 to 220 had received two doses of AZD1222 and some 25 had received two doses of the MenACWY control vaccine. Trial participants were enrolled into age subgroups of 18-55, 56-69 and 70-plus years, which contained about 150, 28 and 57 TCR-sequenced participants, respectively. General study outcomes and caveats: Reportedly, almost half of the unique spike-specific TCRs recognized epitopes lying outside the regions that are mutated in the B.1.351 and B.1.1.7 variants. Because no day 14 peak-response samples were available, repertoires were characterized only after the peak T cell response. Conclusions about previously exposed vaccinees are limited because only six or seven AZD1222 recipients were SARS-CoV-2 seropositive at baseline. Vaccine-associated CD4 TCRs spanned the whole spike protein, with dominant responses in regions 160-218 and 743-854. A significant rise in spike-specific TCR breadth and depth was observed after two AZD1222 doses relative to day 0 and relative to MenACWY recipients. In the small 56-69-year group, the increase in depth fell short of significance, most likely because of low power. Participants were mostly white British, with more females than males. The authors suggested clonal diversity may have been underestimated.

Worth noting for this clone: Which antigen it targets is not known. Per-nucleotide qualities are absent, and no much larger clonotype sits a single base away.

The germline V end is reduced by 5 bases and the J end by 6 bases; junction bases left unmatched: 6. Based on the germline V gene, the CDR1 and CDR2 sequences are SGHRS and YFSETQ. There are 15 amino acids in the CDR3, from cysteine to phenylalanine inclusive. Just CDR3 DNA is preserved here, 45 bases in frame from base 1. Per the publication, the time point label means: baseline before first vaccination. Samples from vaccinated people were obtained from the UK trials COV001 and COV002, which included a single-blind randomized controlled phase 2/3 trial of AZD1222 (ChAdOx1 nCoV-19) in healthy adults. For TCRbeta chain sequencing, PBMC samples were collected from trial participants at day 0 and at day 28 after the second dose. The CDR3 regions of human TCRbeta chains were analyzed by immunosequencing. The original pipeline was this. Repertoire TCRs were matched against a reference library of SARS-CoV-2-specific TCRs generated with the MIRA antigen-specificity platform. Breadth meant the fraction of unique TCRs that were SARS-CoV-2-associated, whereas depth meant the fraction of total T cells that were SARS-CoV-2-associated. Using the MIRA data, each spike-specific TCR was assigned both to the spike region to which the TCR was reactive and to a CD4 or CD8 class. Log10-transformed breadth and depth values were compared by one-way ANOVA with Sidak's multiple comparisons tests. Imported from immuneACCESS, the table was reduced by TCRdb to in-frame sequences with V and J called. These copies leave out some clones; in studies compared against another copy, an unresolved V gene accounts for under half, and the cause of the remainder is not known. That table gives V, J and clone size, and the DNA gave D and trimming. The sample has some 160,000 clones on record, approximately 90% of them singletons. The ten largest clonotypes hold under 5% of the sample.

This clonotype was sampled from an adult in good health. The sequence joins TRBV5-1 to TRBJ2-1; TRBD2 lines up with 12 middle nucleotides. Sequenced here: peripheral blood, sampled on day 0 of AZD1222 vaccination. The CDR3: CASRNLAGGPNEQFF. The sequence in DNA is TGCGCCAGCAGAAACCTAGCGGGAGGGCCCAATGAGCAGTTCTTC.